The subject of this entry is one T cell receptor beta chain. Its target is unknown. Vbeta (60) and Jbeta (13) primers were used in the PCR. Sequencing was performed with immunoSEQ multiplex PCR; in TCRdb, only in-frame clones are kept and a portion is missing. The profile shows 95,000 to 150,000 clones, about 80% of them singletons. The data originate from a study of cytomegalovirus exposure and HLA in healthy donors. In the study overall: Unique TCR beta sequences numbering approximately 120 million came from 150 million to 200 million T cells in an earlier analysis. Genotyping of roughly 400 donors showed that 80% to 85% belonged to the Caucasian-associated ancestry cluster.

The study's findings and limits: Apparent HLA restriction characterized most CMV-associated TCR beta chains in a later analysis. Most TCRs appeared rarely, but some public TCRs recurred in many donors.

This CDR3 is built from 11 residues. Germline-derived CDR1 and CDR2 are DFQATT and SNEGSKA (reference sequence). The TCR was taken from a man aged 18 to 29 in good health and CMV-seronegative. Sequenced input: PBMCs. The chain couples TRBV20-1 to TRBJ2-5; D remains unclear. Matching the DNA end better, TRBJ2-7 makes the J call doubtful. CDR3 DNA sequence: TGCAGTGCTAGTGTAGACTACGAGCAGTACTTC. Translated: CSASVDYEQYF.